Listed below are T cell receptor beta chains from one sample, sequenced in a study of blood T cells in healthy people across ages. In TCRdb, the 5' RACE reads were re-called with MiXCR into one record per CDR3 protein. The profile covers over 600,000 distinct CDR3 sequences, with around 38% appearing a single time and 30% taken by the ten largest. Sequencing was performed on blood. The source is a man older than 75 in good health. Both conserved end residues are part of each CDR3. The D gene is left open where the match is weak. Clone size, where shown, is once, few, many, or a class for clones that have expanded.

CDR3 DNA,CDR3 protein,J gene,D gene,V gene,clone size
TGTGCCAGCAGCTTAACGTTGACTAGCGTCTCTGAGCAGTTCTTC,CASSLTLTSVSEQFF,TRBJ2-1,TRBD2,TRBV7-3,once
TGTGCCAGCAACCGGGTCTTGGAGACCCAGTACTTC,CASNRVLETQYF,TRBJ2-5,NA,TRBV6-1,few
TGTGCCAGCAGTTACTCACAGGGGTATCCCCAGTACTTC,CASSYSQGYPQYF,TRBJ2-5,TRBD1,TRBV6-2/TRBV6-3,NA
TGCAGTGCTAGAGCGGGAGCTCCACGAGAGACCCAGTACTTC,CSARAGAPRETQYF,TRBJ2-5,NA,TRBV20-1,NA
TGTGCCAGCCCCGGGACGGATAATTCACCCCTCCACTTT,CASPGTDNSPLHF,TRBJ1-6,NA,TRBV2,many
TGTGCCAGCAGTCCCGCGGGGGCGCGAGCAGATACGCAGTATTTT,CASSPAGARADTQYF,TRBJ2-3,NA,TRBV28,NA
TGCAGTGCTAAAGGACAGGGAATGTCAGATACGCAGTATTTT,CSAKGQGMSDTQYF,TRBJ2-3,TRBD1,TRBV20-1,NA
TGTGCCAGCAGTCAACACAGTTACGAGCAGTACTTC,CASSQHSYEQYF,TRBJ2-7,NA,TRBV6-2/TRBV6-3,many
TGTGCCAGCAGAAGCAAAAATTCCTACGAGCAGTACTTC,CASRSKNSYEQYF,TRBJ2-7,NA,TRBV27,few
TGTGCCAGCAGCTTATGGGCCGGGACAGGGAGAAGTGAAAAACTGTTTTTT,CASSLWAGTGRSEKLFF,TRBJ1-4,TRBD1,TRBV7-8,NA
TGTGCCAGCAGTCTCATACGACAGGGTTACAATTCACCCCTCCACTTT,CASSLIRQGYNSPLHF,TRBJ1-6,TRBD1,TRBV12-3/TRBV12-4,few
TGCAGTGCTAGGACGGGACAGGGGGCCGCAGATACGCAGTATTTT,CSARTGQGAADTQYF,TRBJ2-3,TRBD1,TRBV20-1,NA
TGTGCCAGCTTAGGGGCAGGGGGTCACACTGAAGCTTTCTTT,CASLGAGGHTEAFF,TRBJ1-1,TRBD1,TRBV5-6,NA
TGTGCCAGCAGTTACCTGGGGGTTGGAGGCTACACCTTC,CASSYLGVGGYTF,TRBJ1-2,NA,TRBV6-2/TRBV6-3,many
TGCAGTGCTCAGGGACACCTCCAAGAGACCCAGTACTTC,CSAQGHLQETQYF,TRBJ2-5,NA,TRBV20-1,few
TGTGCCAGCAGCGCGGGACTAGCCCACAATGAGCAGTTCTTC,CASSAGLAHNEQFF,TRBJ2-1,TRBD2,TRBV6-4,few
TGCAGCGCGACCCCGGGACTAGCTTCCTACGAGCAGTACTTC,CSATPGLASYEQYF,TRBJ2-7,TRBD2,TRBV20-1,NA
TGTGCCAGCGGTACGGGACACGGGGAAGAGACCCAGTACTTC,CASGTGHGEETQYF,TRBJ2-5,NA,TRBV12-3/TRBV12-4,NA
TGTGCCAGCAGTTACTCGATCCAGGAAGACTACACCTTC,CASSYSIQEDYTF,TRBJ1-2,NA,TRBV6-2/TRBV6-3,few
TGCGCCAGCAGCTTGTACTTTTCTGGGGCCAACGTCCTGACTTTC,CASSLYFSGANVLTF,TRBJ2-6,NA,TRBV5-1,NA
TGTGCCAGCAGGACCCCCCGTCGAGGACGAACTACAGATACGCAGTATTTT,CASRTPRRGRTTDTQYF,TRBJ2-3,NA,TRBV2,NA
TGTGCCAGCAGCCCCATAGGGGATAGTCGTTCGAGGGCCAACGTCCTGACTTTC,CASSPIGDSRSRANVLTF,TRBJ2-6,NA,TRBV6-1,NA
TGTGCCATGACTGGGGACGTACCCACCGGGGAGCTGTTTTTT,CAMTGDVPTGELFF,TRBJ2-2,NA,TRBV7-2,few
TGCAGCGTTGAAGATCCGGGGAGGAGGGGGGAGGGAGCTTTCTTT,CSVEDPGRRGEGAFF,TRBJ1-1,NA,TRBV29-1,few
TGTGCCAGCAGTTCGATCGCTGAAGCTTTCTTT,CASSSIAEAFF,TRBJ1-1,NA,TRBV28,NA
TGTGCCAGCAGTGAAGCGGGGAGACAGGGGGCATTCGAGCAGTACTTC,CASSEAGRQGAFEQYF,TRBJ2-7,TRBD1,TRBV2,NA
TGTGCCAGCAGCTTAGGTTCACCCTACAATGAGCAGTTCTTC,CASSLGSPYNEQFF,TRBJ2-1,NA,TRBV7-2,few
TGTGCCAGCAGTTCAGGGACAGGGGATTGGGAGACCCAGTTCTTC,CASSSGTGDWETQFF,TRBJ2-1,TRBD1,TRBV6-5,NA
TGTGCCAGCAGCCAAGAGGCTGGGGATGAAAAACTGTTTTTT,CASSQEAGDEKLFF,TRBJ1-4,NA,TRBV14,once
TGTGCCACCAGCAGGGACCAGACAGGGACCTACGAGCAGTTCTTC,CATSRDQTGTYEQFF,TRBJ2-1,TRBD1,TRBV15,NA
TGTGCCAGCAGCTCACGACTAGCGGGGGGGGGCACAGATACGCAGTATTTT,CASSSRLAGGGTDTQYF,TRBJ2-3,TRBD2,TRBV7-8,NA
TGTGCCAGCAGTTCCCGGGCGGTCCTGGGGGGCTACACCTTC,CASSSRAVLGGYTF,TRBJ1-2,NA,TRBV28,NA
TGCGCCAGCAGCCAAGATAGAGACAGGGGAGCCGGGGCGCTGTTTTTT,CASSQDRDRGAGALFF,TRBJ2-2,TRBD1,TRBV4-3,NA
TGTGCCAGCAGCTTAGCGCCGGCTAGCGGGATGGGGGAACTCTACGAGCAGTACTTC,CASSLAPASGMGELYEQYF,TRBJ2-7,TRBD2,TRBV7-2,many
TGCAGCGTTGACTTTGGGGGCGTCGGTGAAAAACTGTTTTTT,CSVDFGGVGEKLFF,TRBJ1-4,NA,TRBV29-1,NA
TGTGCCAGCAGTCGCGGGGGGTCTAGCACAGATACGCAGTATTTT,CASSRGGSSTDTQYF,TRBJ2-3,TRBD2,TRBV12-3/TRBV12-4,few
TGCGCCAGCAGCTCAATTGGGGGGGGGCAAGAGACCCAGTACTTC,CASSSIGGGQETQYF,TRBJ2-5,TRBD2,TRBV5-1,NA
TGTGCCAGCAATAAACCTGTAGGAGCGGCGGAAGAATCAGATACGCAGTATTTT,CASNKPVGAAEESDTQYF,TRBJ2-3,NA,TRBV28,few
TGTGCCAGCAGTCTTAGGAGGTCCCTCTACAATGAGCAGTTCTTC,CASSLRRSLYNEQFF,TRBJ2-1,NA,TRBV12-3/TRBV12-4,few
TGCAGTGCTAGAGGGACAGGGACTGGAAACACCATATATTTT,CSARGTGTGNTIYF,TRBJ1-3,TRBD1,TRBV20-1,NA